These T cell receptor beta chains were read from a single sample in a study of control samples from healthy donors and cancer patients. Generated by immunoSEQ multiplex PCR, the TCRdb table keeps only in-frame clones and is missing some. Among around 170,000 clones, about 86% were seen once, and the ten largest hold approximately 4.9%. Material: blood. Every receptor here comes from a woman in her 30s in good health. CDR3s leave out the opening cysteine and the closing phenylalanine or tryptophan. Fields, in order: V gene, J gene, CDR3 protein.

>TRBV2|TRBJ2-3
ASSEWWSTDTQY
>TRBV5-3|TRBJ2-1
ARSLDAGDGGDEQF
>TRBV3-1/TRBV3-2|TRBJ2-3
ASSYIGMGSTDTQY
>TRBV27|TRBJ2-6
ASSLWGGGRSGANVLT
>TRBV30|TRBJ1-4
AWSPTNEKLF
>TRBV24-1|TRBJ1-2
ATSDPTGSYGYT
>TRBV29-1|TRBJ2-5
SVVLETQY
>TRBV6-1|TRBJ1-2
ASSEGFGYT
>TRBV2|TRBJ1-5
ASSVGHQPQH
>TRBV6-1|TRBJ1-1
ASSETRGSTEAF
>TRBV7-9|TRBJ1-5
ASSLGDGGLYSNQPQH
>TRBV19|TRBJ2-7
ASSIALADGYEQY
>TRBV4-1|TRBJ2-5
ASSPGGAGSEETQY
>TRBV30|TRBJ2-2
AWRGQGHTGELF
>TRBV7-9|TRBJ1-1
ASSLDMNTEAF
>TRBV27|TRBJ1-5
ARTPWPGQDNQPQH
>TRBV2|TRBJ2-6
ASRGGRSGANVLT
>TRBV6-5|TRBJ2-5
ASRVGEKETQY
>TRBV2|TRBJ2-3
ASTPTSGNTDTQY
>TRBV7-6|TRBJ2-2
ASSAPGLNTGELF
>TRBV9|TRBJ1-4
ASSAGGGGEEKLF
>TRBV7-9|TRBJ1-2
ASSLARSYGYT
>TRBV20-1|TRBJ1-1
SAWLNTEAF